This T cell receptor (beta chain) stems from a study of blood T cell repertoires in COVID-19. At the level of the study: There were acute and convalescent COVID-19 samples, and they came from the United States, Italy and Spain. T cells, B-cell-depleted T cells, or PBMCs provided the cDNA or gDNA that served as material.

Repertoires were generated with immunoSEQ multiplex PCR, while TCRdb's copy carries only in-frame clones and drops some. The sample shows roughly 250,000 clones, about 85% of them seen only once. This CDR3 is built from 15 residues. The germline V gene has CDR1 SGDLS and CDR2 YYNGEE. V was clipped by 4 bases and J by 4 bases, with 17 bases between them. This clone was observed once. The rearrangement joins TRBV9 to TRBJ1-2, with D unresolved. The source of this sequence is a woman aged 55-69 years with active or convalescent COVID-19. Sequencing used peripheral blood. CDR3 region: CASSPSRVDTYGYTF. The CDR3 DNA reads as TGTGCCAGCAGCCCCTCACGAGTTGACACCTATGGCTACACCTTC.